Below are 32 T cell receptor beta chains sequenced from a single sample in a study of shared T cell receptors in the human thymus. The protocol was immunoSEQ multiplex PCR, while the TCRdb copy is restricted to in-frame clones and leaves out a portion. The table lists more than 550,000 clones, approximately 83% of them singletons. The same sample was also used in a study of human thymus T cells.

The specimen was thymocytes. These receptors were taken from a girl younger than two with a congenital heart defect.

The chain recombines TRBV4-1 with TRBJ2-7; D gene unclear. The germline CDR1 and CDR2 sequences are MGHRA and YSYEKL. The CDR3 consists of 13 residues. Trimming cost V 0 bases and J 4 bases, with 7 bases left between them. CDR3 protein: CASSQDSSYEQYF. The CDR3 bases are TGCGCCAGCAGCCAAGATTCGAGTTACGAGCAGTACTTC.

The V gene is TRBV6-1, the J gene TRBJ2-7; TRBD1 might be the D (6 bases). The length of the CDR3 is 15 residues. Germline V gives CDR1 MNHNS, CDR2 SASEGT. V was pared by 10 bases and J by 4 bases, with 23 bases between. CDR3 DNA: TGTGCCACCCTGATCGTGGATCAGGGGTTATACGAGCAGTACTTC. This translates into CATLIVDQGLYEQYF.

The gene calls are TRBV29-1 and TRBJ1-1; weak D call: TRBD1 (6 bases). Deletions cut 3 bases from V and 1 base from J, with 15 bases between. Germline-derived CDR1 and CDR2 are SQVTM and ANQGSEA. The CDR3 runs 15 residues. The CDR3 DNA reads TGCAGCGTTGATTTTCCGGGACAACAGAACACTGAAGCTTTCTTT. Its protein product is CSVDFPGQQNTEAFF.

This sequence joins TRBV29-1 and TRBJ1-1; tentatively, D is TRBD1 (5 bases). The germline CDR1 and CDR2 sequences are SQVTM and ANQGSEA. The CDR3 covers 14 residues. Deletions cut 3 bases from V and 4 bases from J, with 15 bases between. CDR3 DNA sequence: TGCAGCGTTGATTCCGGGGGGAGAGGCACTGAAGCTTTCTTT. Translation gives CSVDSGGRGTEAFF.

The chain couples TRBV6-5 to TRBJ1-2, with TRBD1 matching 11 bases. The J segment lost 6 bases and the V segment lost 6 bases, leaving 9 bases of the junction unmatched. Germline lookup yields CDR1 MNHEY and CDR2 SVGAGI. This CDR3 has 15 residues. The CDR3 DNA reads TGTGCCAGCAGGAGCCGGGACAGGGGGATTAATGGCTACACCTTC. Translated, it gives CASRSRDRGINGYTF.

The CDR3 reads CASGLDPGLAGGWETQYF. The CDR3 coding sequence is TGTGCTAGTGGTTTGGATCCGGGACTAGCGGGGGGGTGGGAGACCCAGTACTTC. The genes are TRBV12-5 and TRBJ2-5, with 16 bases lining up with TRBD2. This CDR3 spans 18 amino acids. Germline loops: CDR1 LGHNT, CDR2 FRNRAP. The ends lost 1 base at V and 5 bases at J; junction bases unmatched: 7. The full variable domain, in which reference TRBV12-5 and TRBJ2-5 provide the parts outside the CDR3, is DARVTQTPRHKVTEMGQEVTMRCQPILGHNTVFWYRQTMMQGLELLAYFRNRAPLDDSGMPKDRFSAEMPDATLATLKIQPSEPRDSAVYFCASGLDPGLAGGWETQYFGPGTRLLVL.

The chain links TRBV19 to TRBJ2-7; D perhaps matches TRBD2 (5 bases). Between the trimmed V and J ends, which lost 4 bases and 3 bases, there was a span of 7 bases. CDR1 LNHDA and CDR2 SQIVND come from the germline V gene (reference sequence). This CDR3 has 12 residues. CDR3 in amino acids: CASSSGLYEQYF. CDR3 in DNA: TGTGCCAGTAGTAGCGGGCTCTACGAGCAGTACTTC.

The chain joins TRBV4-1 to TRBJ2-7; perhaps TRBD2 as D (6 bases). Germline CDR1 MGHRA, CDR2 YSYEKL. Trimming cost V 4 bases and J 6 bases, with 25 bases left between them. The CDR3 totals 17 residues. CDR3 in amino acids: CASSRPPSRGVVGEQYF. For the CDR3, the DNA is TGCGCCAGCAGCCGGCCCCCCTCCCGCGGGGTGGTGGGCGAGCAGTACTTC.

The chain combines TRBV4-1 with TRBJ2-7, with D possibly TRBD2 on 6 matching bases. CDR1 and CDR2 (germline): MGHRA, YSYEKL. This CDR3 has 16 amino acids. V lost 0 bases and J lost 0, with 12 bases in between. The CDR3, as DNA: TGCGCCAGCAGCCAAGATTCCGGGGGAAGCTCCTACGAGCAGTACTTC. Translating gives CASSQDSGGSSYEQYF.

The CDR3 DNA follows: TGCGCCAGCAGCTTGCGAGTCGGACAGGGCAGAAATCGGGATGACACCTTC. Translation: CASSLRVGQGRNRDDTF. The chain employs TRBV5-1 and TRBJ1-2, with 8 bases lining up with TRBD1. The CDR3 is 17 residues long. Germline assignment: CDR1 SGHRS and CDR2 YFSETQ. After removal of 1 base from V and 12 bases from J, the junction contained 20 bases not matched to a gene.

The V call is TRBV5-1, the J call TRBJ2-4, with a weak D call TRBD1 (6 bases). Trimming took off 1 base at V and 3 bases at J, with 14 bases between the two ends. The CDR3 is 16 amino acids. In germline, CDR1 is SGHRS, CDR2 YFSETQ. The CDR3 nucleotides are TGCGCCAGCAGCTTGAGTTATCTAGGGGGCAAAAACATTCAGTACTTC. It is translated as CASSLSYLGGKNIQYF.

The V gene is TRBV2, the J gene TRBJ2-5; 8 nucleotides match TRBD1. CDR1 SNHLY and CDR2 FYNNEI come from the germline V gene. V shed 0 bases and J 5 bases; nucleotides not matched to a gene: 14. The CDR3 contains 18 residues. For the CDR3, the DNA is TGTGCCAGCAGTGAAGCTAACCGGTCACAGGGGGTATCGGAGACCCAGTACTTC. Its translation is CASSEANRSQGVSETQYF.

The chain recombines TRBV5-1 with TRBJ2-2; weak D call: TRBD2 (7 bases). Trimming took 4 bases from V and 2 from J, leaving 15 bases between them. The length of the CDR3 is 16 residues. Germline assignment: CDR1 SGHRS and CDR2 YFSETQ. The CDR3 sequence: CASSVVGGPNTGELFF. CDR3 nucleotides: TGCGCCAGCAGCGTTGTCGGGGGGCCAAACACCGGGGAGCTGTTTTTT.

The chain is built from TRBV18 and TRBJ1-5; D possibly corresponds to TRBD1 (5 bases). The CDR3 extends over 16 amino acids. V gave up 2 bases and J gave up 5 bases, with 16 bases separating them. Germline CDR1 reads KGHSH; CDR2 reads LQKENI. The CDR3 DNA is TGTGCCAGCTCACCAGTCCGGGGGGATGGCTATCAGCCCCAGCATTTT. This sequence encodes CASSPVRGDGYQPQHF.

The chain combines TRBV27 with TRBJ1-1; D perhaps matches TRBD1 (5 bases). V dropped 2 bases and J dropped 4 bases, with 20 bases sitting between them. This CDR3 has 17 amino acids. Germline V gene data show CDR1 as MNHEY and CDR2 as SMNVEV (reference sequence). CDR3 sequence: CASSLSPRGVRSTEAFF. In DNA, the CDR3 is TGTGCCAGCAGTTTAAGTCCAAGGGGCGTCCGGAGCACTGAAGCTTTCTTT.

The V call is TRBV5-1, the J call TRBJ1-6; D unclear. Germline V CDR1 and CDR2: SGHRS, YFSETQ. The CDR3 is made up of 14 amino acids. Between the trimmed V and J ends, which lost 2 bases and 8 bases, there was a span of 11 bases. The CDR3, as DNA: TGCGCCAGCAGCTTCGCACGGAGTGATTCACCCCTCCACTTT. Encoded protein: CASSFARSDSPLHF.

The chain joins TRBV2 to TRBJ1-1; 9 bases are shared with TRBD1. In germline, CDR1 is SNHLY, CDR2 FYNNEI. The V gene end was trimmed by 2 bases and the J gene end by 4 bases; junction bases not matched to a gene: 2. This CDR3 has 14 amino acids. CDR3 sequence: CASSETGGITEAFF. CDR3 nucleotides: TGTGCCAGCAGTGAAACAGGGGGCATCACTGAAGCTTTCTTT.

This rearrangement joins TRBV5-1 to TRBJ2-7; D is possibly TRBD1 (5 bases). Trimming removed 2 bases from V and 3 bases from J, with 12 bases in between. Germline lookup yields CDR1 SGHRS and CDR2 YFSETQ. CDR3 length equals 14 residues. Written as DNA, the CDR3 is TGCGCCAGCAGCTTACAGGCTAGGAACTACGAGCAGTACTTC. This translates into CASSLQARNYEQYF.

The rearrangement joins TRBV6-5 to TRBJ1-1; 10 bases fit TRBD1. The CDR3 consists of 11 residues. CDR1 and CDR2 (germline): MNHEY, SVGAGI. With V trimmed by 6 bases and J by 10 bases, 2 bases remained unmatched. CDR3 DNA sequence: TGTGCCAGCAGCGACAGGGGGCGAGCTTTCTTT. Translated: CASSDRGRAFF.

This chain uses TRBV27 with TRBJ1-6; D is unclear. Germline lookup yields CDR1 MNHEY and CDR2 SMNVEV (reference sequence). This CDR3 comprises 14 residues. V was shortened by 10 bases and J by 0 bases, with 10 bases between the two germline ends. CDR3 coding DNA: TGTGCCACCTCCCCGAGCTCCTATAATTCACCCCTCCACTTT. It is translated as CATSPSSYNSPLHF.

The chain has TRBV6-6 and TRBJ1-1, with D tentatively TRBD1 (6 bases). Deletions cut 8 bases from V and 6 bases from J, with 25 bases between. The CDR3 spans 16 residues. CDR1 and CDR2 from the germline V gene are MNHNY and SVGAGI (reference sequence). In nucleotides, the CDR3 is TGTGCCAGCGGCCAAATACAGGGTAGTCCCTTCCCTGAAGCTTTCTTT. This gives the protein CASGQIQGSPFPEAFF.

DNA of the CDR3: TGTGCCGGCGCAGGGGCGGGTAGGGCTCAGTACTTC. Encoded protein: CAGAGAGRAQYF. The J gene is TRBJ2-4, the V gene TRBV6-1, with D possibly being TRBD1 (6 bases). The CDR3 covers 12 residues. CDR1 and CDR2 (germline): MNHNS, SASEGT. The V and J ends lost 11 bases and 12 bases respectively, with 20 bases between them.

This rearrangement joins TRBV14 to TRBJ2-5; 7 bases agree with TRBD1. Germline V gene lookup returns CDR1 SGHDN and CDR2 FVKESK. The CDR3 has 15 amino acids. Trimming at V came to 4 bases and at J to 5 bases, leaving 10 bases not matched to a gene. Here the CDR3 DNA reads TGTGCCAGCAGCCCATTACAGGGGAAACGCGAGACCCAGTACTTC. Translating it yields CASSPLQGKRETQYF. Based on the CDR3 plus reference TRBV14 and TRBJ2-5, the full variable domain is EAGVTQFPSHSVIEKGQTVTLRCDPISGHDNLYWYRRVMGKEIKFLLHFVKESKQDESGMPNNRFLAERTGGTYSTLKVQPAELEDSGVYFCASSPLQGKRETQYFGPGTRLLVL.

The rearrangement uses TRBV2 and TRBJ1-2; 7 nucleotides match TRBD1. V lost 9 bases to trimming and J lost 1 base; unmatched junction nucleotides: 8. CDR1 SNHLY and CDR2 FYNNEI come from the germline V gene. The length of the CDR3 is 14 residues. CDR3: CASPGQAGNYGYTF. The CDR3 coding sequence is TGTGCCAGTCCCGGACAGGCCGGTAACTATGGCTACACCTTC.

Only a few counts were recorded for this clone. Other nucleotide sequences in the sample specify the same CDR3. The chain recombines TRBV2 with TRBJ2-2, with D possibly matching TRBD2 (7 bases). Between the trimmed V and J ends, which lost 7 bases and 6 bases, there was a span of 15 bases. The CDR3 runs to 14 residues. Per germline, CDR1 SNHLY and CDR2 FYNNEI. In nucleotides, the CDR3 is TGTGCCAGCACCATAGGGGGAGGGTCCGGGGAGCTGTTTTTT. It yields the protein CASTIGGGSGELFF. The full variable domain, its missing parts supplied by reference TRBV2 and TRBJ2-2, is EPEVTQTPSHQVTQMGQEVILRCVPISNHLYFYWYRQILGQKVEFLVSFYNNEISEKSEIFDDQFSVERPDGSNFTLKIRSTKLEDSAMYFCASTIGGGSGELFFGEGSRLTVL.

The chain couples TRBV15 to TRBJ1-5, with 7 bases identical to TRBD1. V lost 1 base and J lost 0; bases outside the gene matches: 6. This CDR3 has 17 amino acids. The V gene's germline CDR1 is LNHNV and CDR2 YYDKDF (reference sequence). The CDR3 coding sequence is TGTGCCACCAGCAGAGGACAGGGAACATATAGCAATCAGCCCCAGCATTTT. Residues: CATSRGQGTYSNQPQHF. Full variable domain (remainder filled in from reference TRBV15 and TRBJ1-5): DAMVIQNPRYQVTQFGKPVTLSCSQTLNHNVMYWYQQKSSQAPKLLFHYYDKDFNNEADTPDNFQSRRPNTSFCFLDIRSPGLGDTAMYLCATSRGQGTYSNQPQHFGDGTRLSIL.

The rearrangement uses TRBV7-9 and TRBJ1-4; 10 bases are a match to TRBD1. V trimming: 1 base; J trimming: 8 bases; junction bases outside the gene matches: 7. The CDR3 length is 16 residues. Germline V lookup: CDR1 SEHNR, CDR2 FQNEAQ (reference sequence). For the CDR3, the DNA is TGTGCCAGCAGCTTAGGGGACAGGGGTGCTTTGGAAAAACTGTTTTTT. Its protein is CASSLGDRGALEKLFF.

This clone was seen only a few times. The chain combines TRBV19 with TRBJ1-5; TRBD1 matches at 7 bases. CDR1 and CDR2 from the germline V gene are LNHDA and SQIVND (reference sequence). The CDR3 extends over 15 amino acids. Trimming removed 6 bases from V and 5 bases from J; junction bases left unmatched: 10. For the CDR3, the DNA is TGTGCCAGTAGAATGGGAAGGGGGCCCGATCAGCCCCAGCATTTT. Translating it yields CASRMGRGPDQPQHF. Based on the CDR3 plus reference TRBV19 and TRBJ1-5, the full variable domain is DGGITQSPKYLFRKEGQNVTLSCEQNLNHDAMYWYRQDPGQGLRLIYYSQIVNDFQKGDIAEGYSVSREKKESFPLTVTSAQKNPTAFYLCASRMGRGPDQPQHFGDGTRLSIL.

The chain links TRBV2 to TRBJ1-1; possible D gene TRBD1, 6 bases. Looked up from germline, CDR1 is SNHLY and CDR2 is FYNNEI. Trimming removed 1 base from V and 3 bases from J, with 12 bases in between. The CDR3 has 15 amino acids. CDR3 sequence (DNA): TGTGCCAGCAGTGAAGGGCCCCCAGGGGACACTGAAGCTTTCTTT. Residues: CASSEGPPGDTEAFF.

This clone was counted a single time. This sequence joins TRBV28 and TRBJ1-5; 7 bases agree with TRBD1. CDR1 and CDR2 from the germline V gene are MDHEN and SYDVKM. This CDR3 has 17 amino acids. The ends lost 5 bases at V and 5 bases at J; junction bases unmatched: 15. The CDR3, as DNA: TGTGCCAGCAGTCTCCCGGACAGGCGAAAAAATTATCAGCCCCAGCATTTT. Translated, it gives CASSLPDRRKNYQPQHF.

This chain's CDR3 is CASSLDGGGPYNEQFF. The CDR3, as DNA: TGTGCCAGCAGCTTAGACGGCGGGGGGCCCTACAATGAGCAGTTCTTC. V usage is TRBV7-4 and J usage is TRBJ2-1, with TRBD2 matching 8 bases. This CDR3 contains 16 residues. V was pared by 1 base and J by 2 bases, with 4 bases of the junction left unmatched. Germline V gene data show CDR1 as SGHVT and CDR2 as SQSDAQ.

The chain carries TRBV7-2 and TRBJ1-2, with TRBD1 matching over 7 bases. V lost 4 bases, J lost 4 bases, and 0 bases stayed unmatched. The CDR3 totals 12 residues. Germline CDR1 SGHTA, CDR2 FQGNSA. CDR3 loop: CASSSGGYGYTF. Here the CDR3 DNA reads TGTGCCAGCAGCTCAGGGGGCTATGGCTACACCTTC.